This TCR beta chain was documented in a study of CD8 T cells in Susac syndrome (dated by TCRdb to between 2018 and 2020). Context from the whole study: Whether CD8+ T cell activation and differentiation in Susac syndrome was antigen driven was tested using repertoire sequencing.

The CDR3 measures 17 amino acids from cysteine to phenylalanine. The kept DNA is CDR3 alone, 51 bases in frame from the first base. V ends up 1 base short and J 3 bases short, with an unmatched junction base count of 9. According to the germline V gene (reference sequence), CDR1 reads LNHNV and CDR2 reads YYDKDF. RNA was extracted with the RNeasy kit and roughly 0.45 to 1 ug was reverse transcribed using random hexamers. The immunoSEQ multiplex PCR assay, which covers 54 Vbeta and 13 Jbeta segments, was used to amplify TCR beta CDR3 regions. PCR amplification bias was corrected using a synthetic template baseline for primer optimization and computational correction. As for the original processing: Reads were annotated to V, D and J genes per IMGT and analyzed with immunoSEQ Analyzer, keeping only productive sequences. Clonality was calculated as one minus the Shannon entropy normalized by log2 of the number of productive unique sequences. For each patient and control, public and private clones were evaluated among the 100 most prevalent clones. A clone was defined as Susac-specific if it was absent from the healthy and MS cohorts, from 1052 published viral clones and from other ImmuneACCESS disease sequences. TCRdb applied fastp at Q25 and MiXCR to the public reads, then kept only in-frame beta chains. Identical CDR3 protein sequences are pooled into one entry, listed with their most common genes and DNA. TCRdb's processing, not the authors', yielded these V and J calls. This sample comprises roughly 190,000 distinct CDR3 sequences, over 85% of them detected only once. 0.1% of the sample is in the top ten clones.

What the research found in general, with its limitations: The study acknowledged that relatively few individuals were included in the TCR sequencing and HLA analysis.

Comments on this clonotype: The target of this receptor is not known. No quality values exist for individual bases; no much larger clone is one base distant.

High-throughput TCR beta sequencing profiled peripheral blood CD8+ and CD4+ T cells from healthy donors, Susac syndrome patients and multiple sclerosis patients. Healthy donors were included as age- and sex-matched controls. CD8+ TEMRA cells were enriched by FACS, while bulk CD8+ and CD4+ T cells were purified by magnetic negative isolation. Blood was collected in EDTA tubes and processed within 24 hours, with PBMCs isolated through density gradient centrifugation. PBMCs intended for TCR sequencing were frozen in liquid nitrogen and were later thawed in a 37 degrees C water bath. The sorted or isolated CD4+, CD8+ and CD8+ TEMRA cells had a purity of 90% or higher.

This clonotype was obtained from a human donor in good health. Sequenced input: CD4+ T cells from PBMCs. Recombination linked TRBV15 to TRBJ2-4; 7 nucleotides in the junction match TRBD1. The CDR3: CATSRVLGSGGKNIQYF. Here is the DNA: TGTGCCACCAGCAGAGTGCTCGGGTCAGGGGGCAAAAACATTCAGTACTTC.